This T cell receptor beta chain was found in a study of human T cells and chemical hapten exposure. The wider study: Slight differences in pooled library volume were the main source of varying TCR yields across samples.

The sample's time point: patch test 2, 6 weeks after DPC sensitization. Noted treatment: therapeutic diphenylcyclopropenone sensitization with weekly scalp DPC. This clonotype was observed many times. The CDR3 is made up of 12 amino acids. The germline CDR1 and CDR2 sequences are DFQATT and SNEGSKA (reference sequence). V lost 3 bases and J 3 bases, leaving 8 bases between the germline ends. One entry per CDR3 protein results from TCRdb running MiXCR on the RACE reads. The sample carries around 82,000 distinct CDR3 sequences, less than 8.5% recorded once. The source of this sequence is a woman in her twenties or thirties with alopecia areata. Some clones in this sample may be carry-over from other donors' samples. The chain joins TRBV20-1 to TRBJ1-1; no firm D call. The sample here was whole blood, taken in connection with sensitization to the hapten diphenylcyclopropenone (DPC). Here the CDR3 DNA reads TGCAGTGCTAGTTTGCCCTACACTGAAGCTTTCTTT. Its translation is CSASLPYTEAFF.